The clone carrying this T cell receptor (beta chain) was observed a single time. Its cognate antigen is unknown. Trimming at V came to 2 bases and at J to 7 bases, leaving 3 bases not matched to a gene. The CDR3 runs to 15 residues. Germline CDR1 is SGHDT and CDR2 is YYEEEE. This record comes from a study of T cell repertoires in cytomegalovirus infection. As for the study in general: It was the public TCR beta signatures that indicated both CMV infection and matching HLA type.

TCRdb recomputed calls from the reads with MiXCR, one row per CDR3 protein. The sample lists some 800,000 distinct CDR3 sequences; about 31% were seen once. Study-level findings and limits: Pooled public TCR beta family frequency picked out CMV carriers with the relevant HLA.

The specimen was cultured CD8+ T cells from PBMCs, collected from culture after CMV antigen stimulation. This receptor was taken from a human donor in good health (CMV status not recorded). Some clones in this sample may be carry-over from other donors' samples. This sequence joins TRBV5-6 and TRBJ2-4; 13 bases are a match to TRBD2. The CDR3 nucleotides read TGTGCCAGCAGCTTCGGACTAGCGGGAGACAACATTCAGTACTTC. Protein: CASSFGLAGDNIQYF.